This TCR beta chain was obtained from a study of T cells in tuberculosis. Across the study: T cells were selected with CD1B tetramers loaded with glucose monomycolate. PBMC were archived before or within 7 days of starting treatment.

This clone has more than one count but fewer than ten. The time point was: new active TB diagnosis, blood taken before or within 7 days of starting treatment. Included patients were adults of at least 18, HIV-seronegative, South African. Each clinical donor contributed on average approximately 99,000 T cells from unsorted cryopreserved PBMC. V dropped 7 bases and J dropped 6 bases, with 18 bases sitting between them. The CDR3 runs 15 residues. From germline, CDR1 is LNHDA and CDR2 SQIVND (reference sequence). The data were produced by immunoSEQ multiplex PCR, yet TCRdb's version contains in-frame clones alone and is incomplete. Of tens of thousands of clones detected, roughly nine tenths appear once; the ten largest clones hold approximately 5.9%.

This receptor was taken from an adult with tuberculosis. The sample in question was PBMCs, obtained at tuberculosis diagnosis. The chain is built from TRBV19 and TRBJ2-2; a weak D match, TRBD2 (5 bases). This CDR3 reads CASTPEAGVAGELFF. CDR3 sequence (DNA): TGTGCCAGTACCCCTGAGGCGGGTGTGGCCGGGGAGCTGTTTTTT.